Below, one T cell receptor (beta chain) is given with its context. CDR3 size: 14 residues. Germline V gene lookup returns CDR1 SGHDN and CDR2 FVKESK. Unmatched junction bases numbered 5, after V lost 4 bases and J lost 4 bases. This specimen comes from a study of siplizumab effects on memory and regulatory T cells. Sequencing of each sample assayed around 9.9 x 10^4 TCR templates. Generated by immunoSEQ multiplex PCR, the TCRdb table keeps only in-frame clones and is missing some. The table has fewer than 70,000 clones, over 70% seen once. This TCR was recovered from a human donor in good health. V and J are TRBV14 and TRBJ1-2; 8 bases agree with TRBD1. The sequencing sample was made of Tregs sorted from blood. The CDR3 protein is CASSRTGIGYGYTF. The CDR3 DNA reads as TGTGCCAGCAGCCGGACAGGGATAGGCTATGGCTACACCTTC.